This entry lists 32 T cell receptor beta chains sequenced from one sample in a study of T cell repertoires in cytomegalovirus infection. TCRdb ran MiXCR on the reads and lists one entry per CDR3 protein. The sample shows some 270,000 distinct CDR3 sequences, about 18% of them seen only once. The sequenced material came from CD8+ T cells from PBMCs. The receptors were gathered from a human donor in good health (CMV status not recorded). Some clones in this sample may be carry-over from other donors' samples.

This clonotype has a handful of counts. The rearrangement joins TRBV12-5 to TRBJ2-2; D remains ambiguous. Trimming pared 0 bases from V and 8 bases from J, leaving 13 bases between. The CDR3 loop spans 15 amino acids. Germline V CDR1 and CDR2: LGHNT, FRNRAP. The CDR3 protein is CASGLVEARAGELFF. The CDR3 DNA reads TGTGCTAGTGGTTTGGTGGAAGCCCGTGCAGGGGAGCTGTTTTTT.

The rearrangement links TRBV5-1 to TRBJ1-1; perhaps TRBD1 as D (6 bases). CDR1 and CDR2 from the germline V gene are SGHRS and YFSETQ. Trimming left V 0 bases short and J 5 bases short, with 14 bases between. CDR3 length: 15 residues. The CDR3, as DNA: TGCGCCAGCAGCTTGGACAGGGCGGGTTATACTGAAGCTTTCTTT. Translated, it gives CASSLDRAGYTEAFF.

The chain carries TRBV27 and TRBJ2-5; D uncertain. Germline assignment: CDR1 MNHEY and CDR2 SMNVEV (reference sequence). Trimming removed 7 bases at V and 5 bases at J, with 14 bases between. This CDR3 spans 13 amino acids. The CDR3 loop reads CASNHDTFETQYF. The CDR3, as DNA: TGTGCCAGCAATCACGACACTTTCGAGACCCAGTACTTC.

This clonotype was detected many times. The chain recombines TRBV7-2 with TRBJ1-1; D is ambiguous. This CDR3 comprises 11 residues. Germline CDR1 reads SGHTA; CDR2 reads FQGNSA. V lost 4 bases and J 7 bases, leaving 7 bases between the germline ends. The CDR3 sequence is CASSSGIEAFF. Written as DNA, the CDR3 is TGTGCCAGCAGCTCTGGGATTGAAGCTTTCTTT. Based on the CDR3 plus reference TRBV7-2 and TRBJ1-1, the full variable domain is GAGVSQSPSNKVTEKGKDVELRCDPISGHTALYWYRQSLGQGLEFLIYFQGNSAPDKSGLPSDRFSAERTGGSVSTLTIQRTQQEDSAVYLCASSSGIEAFFGQGTRLTVV.

This clonotype was counted ten times or more. The chain has TRBV2 and TRBJ1-1; a possible D gene is TRBD1 (5 bases). Germline loops: CDR1 SNHLY, CDR2 FYNNEI. The CDR3 totals 14 residues. V dropped 6 bases and J dropped 2 bases, with 13 bases sitting between them. As DNA, the CDR3 is TGTGCCAGCAGAGATAGACAGCTAAACACTGAAGCTTTCTTT. This gives the protein CASRDRQLNTEAFF. Combining the CDR3 with reference TRBV2 and TRBJ1-1 gives the whole variable domain EPEVTQTPSHQVTQMGQEVILRCVPISNHLYFYWYRQILGQKVEFLVSFYNNEISEKSEIFDDQFSVERPDGSNFTLKIRSTKLEDSAMYFCASRDRQLNTEAFFGQGTRLTVV.

This clonotype was recorded at least ten times. The chain employs TRBV7-6 and TRBJ2-1, with 8 bases that match TRBD2. Trimming cost V 2 bases and J 8 bases; bases outside gene matches: 11. CDR1 is SGHVS, CDR2 FNYEAQ, per germline. The length of the CDR3 is 16 residues. The CDR3 DNA reads as TGTGCCAGCAGCTTACCCGGGGGGGCCCGTTTGGATGAGCAGTTCTTC. It specifies CASSLPGGARLDEQFF.

The chain carries TRBV29-1 and TRBJ1-1; TRBD1 matches 12 bases. Germline V CDR1 and CDR2: SQVTM, ANQGSEA. V was pared by 8 bases and J by 6 bases, with 7 bases of the junction left unmatched. This CDR3 is built from 13 residues. CDR3 nucleotide sequence: TGCAGCACTCTGGGGACAGGGGGCCCTGAAGCTTTCTTT. Translating it yields CSTLGTGGPEAFF.

This clonotype was detected ten times or more. The gene calls are TRBV20-1 and TRBJ2-7; 7 bases fit TRBD1. In germline, CDR1 is DFQATT, CDR2 SNEGSKA (reference sequence). Trimming cost V 2 bases and J 1 base; bases outside gene matches: 2. There are 13 residues in the CDR3. In DNA, the CDR3 is TGCAGTGCTAGAACAGGGGATTCCTACGAGCAGTACTTC. Encoded protein: CSARTGDSYEQYF.

V is TRBV12-5 and J is TRBJ1-1; D is possibly TRBD1 (6 bases). The CDR3 extends over 13 amino acids. Germline V lookup: CDR1 LGHNT, CDR2 FRNRAP. Trimming left V 9 bases short and J 6 bases short, with 17 bases between. CDR3 coding DNA: TGTGCTAGCAACAGGGAAGGTTGGCCTGAAGCTTTCTTT. Translation gives CASNREGWPEAFF.

This clonotype has ten or more counts. This chain uses TRBV7-9 with TRBJ2-5; possible D gene TRBD1, 5 bases. Trimming pared 1 base from V and 0 bases from J, leaving 9 bases between. CDR3 size: 15 residues. Germline assignment: CDR1 SEHNR and CDR2 FQNEAQ (reference sequence). The CDR3 sequence is CASSLVGDYQETQYF. CDR3 in DNA: TGTGCCAGCAGCTTAGTAGGGGATTACCAAGAGACCCAGTACTTC.

The rearrangement uses TRBV9 and TRBJ2-7, with 9 bases that match TRBD1. CDR1 is SGDLS and CDR2 is YYNGEE in the germline V gene. The CDR3 is 20 amino acids. After removal of 0 bases from V and 3 bases from J, the junction contained 19 bases not matched to a gene. CDR3 DNA: TGTGCCAGCAGCGTAGGAACCCCCCGGAGTAATAGGGACAGGGACTACGAGCAGTACTTC. As protein: CASSVGTPRSNRDRDYEQYF. Together with reference TRBV9 and TRBJ2-7, the CDR3 gives the full variable domain: DSGVTQTPKHLITATGQRVTLRCSPRSGDLSVYWYQQSLDQGLQFLIQYYNGEERAKGNILERFSAQQFPDLHSELNLSSLELGDSALYFCASSVGTPRSNRDRDYEQYFGPGTRLTVT.

This clonotype was counted many times. V usage is TRBV28 and J usage is TRBJ1-5; D is undetermined. V gave up 7 bases and J gave up 4 bases, with 11 bases separating them. CDR1 MDHEN and CDR2 SYDVKM come from the germline V gene. The CDR3 length is 13 residues. CDR3 coding DNA: TGTGCCAGCAAGAAAAATGGGAATCAGCCCCAGCATTTT. This sequence encodes CASKKNGNQPQHF.

The sample holds a few counts of this clonotype. The chain carries TRBV5-1 and TRBJ1-5; D may be TRBD1 (5 bases). The germline V and J ends were trimmed by 4 bases and 5 bases, with 16 bases remaining between them. Germline CDR1 reads SGHRS; CDR2 reads YFSETQ. There are 15 residues in the CDR3. The chain's CDR3 is CASSPGTGSDQPQHF. CDR3 bases: TGCGCCAGCAGCCCTGGGACGGGATCAGATCAGCCCCAGCATTTT. Full variable domain (rest looked up from reference TRBV5-1 and TRBJ1-5): KAGVTQTPRYLIKTRGQQVTLSCSPISGHRSVSWYQQTPGQGLQFLFEYFSETQRNKGNFPGRFSGRQFSNSRSEMNVSTLELGDSALYLCASSPGTGSDQPQHFGDGTRLSIL.

On this clonotype itself: This may come from a read error, since a much larger clone is one base off. V is TRBV14 and J is TRBJ2-1, with 8 bases that match TRBD1. Germline-derived CDR1 and CDR2 are SGHDN and FVKESK. This CDR3 comprises 13 residues. As DNA, the CDR3 is TGTACCAGCAGCCAAGACAGGGGCAATGAGCAGTTCTTC. Translated: CTSSQDRGNEQFF.

DNA for the CDR3: TGTGCCAGTAGTATAGATCGGGCGGCTGAAGCTTTCTTT. Translating gives CASSIDRAAEAFF. The chain links TRBV19 to TRBJ1-1; D not certain. The CDR3 totals 13 residues. Germline V gene data show CDR1 as LNHDA and CDR2 as SQIVND (reference sequence). V lost 0 bases to trimming and J lost 6 bases, with 8 bases between them.

The table lists this clonotype with many counts. The chain has TRBV7-8 and TRBJ2-3; D not resolved. V gave up 5 bases and J gave up 0 bases, with 18 bases separating them. The CDR3 sequence is 17 residues long. CDR1 is SGHVS and CDR2 is FQNEAQ in the germline V gene. The CDR3 region is CASSPLVPIDSTDTQYF. The CDR3 bases are TGTGCCAGCAGCCCACTCGTCCCGATCGATAGCACAGATACGCAGTATTTT.

The genes are TRBV20-1 and TRBJ1-1; D is unresolved. This CDR3 has 13 amino acids. Germline CDR1 reads DFQATT; CDR2 reads SNEGSKA (reference sequence). The ends were cut back, 0 bases at V and 3 bases at J, with 8 bases in the middle. CDR3 DNA sequence: TGCAGTGCTAGAGACAGGCCTTACACTGAAGCTTTCTTT. Its protein product is CSARDRPYTEAFF.

This clonotype was counted many times. V gene TRBV7-6 combines with J gene TRBJ2-7; D is unresolved. The CDR3 is 13 amino acids. V was clipped by 1 base and J by 3 bases, with 7 bases between them. Germline-derived CDR1 and CDR2 are SGHVS and FNYEAQ. The CDR3 region is CASSLGMGYEQYF. The CDR3 bases are TGTGCCAGCAGCTTAGGTATGGGCTACGAGCAGTACTTC. The whole variable domain, filled in from reference TRBV7-6 and TRBJ2-7, reads GAGVSQSPRYKVTKRGQDVALRCDPISGHVSLYWYRQALGQGPEFLTYFNYEAQQDKSGLPNDRFSAERPEGSISTLTIQRTEQRDSAMYRCASSLGMGYEQYFGPGTRLTVT.

This chain joins TRBV20-1 and TRBJ2-7; the match to TRBD1 covers 8 bases. In germline, CDR1 is DFQATT, CDR2 SNEGSKA (reference sequence). V lost 0 bases and J lost 4; bases outside the gene matches: 8. There are 15 residues in the CDR3. CDR3 loop: CSARDLNRGLYEQYF. In DNA, the CDR3 is TGCAGTGCTAGAGATCTGAACAGGGGGTTGTACGAGCAGTACTTC.

This clonotype has more than one count but fewer than ten. The chain uses TRBV13 and TRBJ2-7; TRBD2 agrees at 10 bases. V was pared by 5 bases and J by 5 bases, with 3 bases of the junction left unmatched. In germline, CDR1 is PRHDT, CDR2 FYEKMQ (reference sequence). The length of the CDR3 is 13 residues. The CDR3 sequence is CASSLGLAHEQYF. Here the CDR3 DNA reads TGTGCCAGCAGCCTGGGACTAGCGCACGAGCAGTACTTC.

The rearrangement joins TRBV7-9 to TRBJ1-2; D is ambiguous. V was clipped by 6 bases and J by 3 bases, with 23 bases between them. CDR1 is SEHNR, CDR2 FQNEAQ, per germline (reference sequence). There are 17 residues in the CDR3. CDR3 sequence (DNA): TGTGCCAGCAGTCGAGGTGGGCAGGAGTTGGTCGACTATGGCTACACCTTC. Translating gives CASSRGGQELVDYGYTF.

Many counts were recorded for this clonotype. The genes are TRBV7-3 and TRBJ1-1, with D possibly TRBD1 on 5 matching bases. V was shortened by 0 bases and J by 4 bases, with 6 bases between the two germline ends. This CDR3 comprises 13 residues. The germline V gene has CDR1 SGHTA and CDR2 FQGTGA. The DNA of the CDR3 is TGTGCCAGCAGCTTAACAGGGGCCACTGAAGCTTTCTTT. Translating it yields CASSLTGATEAFF.

This clonotype has a handful of counts. This rearrangement joins TRBV19 to TRBJ1-5; 10 positions match TRBD1. The CDR3 is made up of 17 amino acids. CDR1 is LNHDA, CDR2 SQIVND, per germline (reference sequence). J gave up 0 bases and V 4 bases, and 6 bases lay outside the gene matches. CDR3: CASSSPGQGYSNQPQHF. The DNA for the CDR3 is TGTGCCAGTAGTAGTCCGGGACAGGGGTATAGCAATCAGCCCCAGCATTTT.

This clonotype has a count of ten or more. The chain is built from TRBV7-9 and TRBJ2-2; D unresolved. Trimming took 4 bases from V and 2 from J, leaving 11 bases between them. This CDR3 region has 15 residues. CDR1 is SEHNR and CDR2 is FQNEAQ in the germline V gene (reference sequence). The CDR3 coding sequence is TGTGCCAGCAGCTATGGACGGACCAACACCGGGGAGCTGTTTTTT. Translation: CASSYGRTNTGELFF.

There are many counts of this clonotype. J is TRBJ2-3 and V is TRBV7-9; D is unresolved. The CDR3 sequence is 12 residues long. V was pared by 5 bases and J by 0 bases, with 3 bases between. Germline lookup yields CDR1 SEHNR and CDR2 FQNEAQ (reference sequence). This CDR3 is CASSRSTDTQYF. The DNA for the CDR3 is TGTGCCAGCAGCCGCAGCACAGATACGCAGTATTTT.

The table lists this clonotype with many counts. This rearrangement joins TRBV7-8 to TRBJ2-7; 10 bases fit TRBD1. Trimming cost V 5 bases and J 0 bases; bases outside gene matches: 4. Germline V gene data show CDR1 as SGHVS and CDR2 as FQNEAQ. CDR3 length equals 15 residues. The CDR3 bases are TGTGCCAGCAGCAGCGGACAGGGGGTCTCCTACGAGCAGTACTTC. Its translation: CASSSGQGVSYEQYF. The whole variable domain, remainder taken from reference TRBV7-8 and TRBJ2-7, is GAGVSQSPRYKVAKRGQDVALRCDPISGHVSLFWYQQALGQGPEFLTYFQNEAQLDKSGLPSDRFFAERPEGSVSTLKIQRTQQEDSAVYLCASSSGQGVSYEQYFGPGTRLTVT.

The rearrangement uses TRBV29-1 and TRBJ2-5; 9 nucleotides line up with TRBD1. The CDR3 loop spans 19 amino acids. The germline V gene encodes CDR1 SQVTM and CDR2 ANQGSEA. The trim removed 7 bases at V and 1 base at J, leaving 22 bases unmatched. The CDR3 DNA reads as TGCAGCGCCCGCGGCCCGGGGACAGGGCGCAATTCGCCCCAAGAGACCCAGTACTTC. Residues: CSARGPGTGRNSPQETQYF.

A few counts support this clonotype. The chain is built from TRBV2 and TRBJ1-6; 10 bases map to TRBD1. The CDR3 length is 14 residues. J lost 12 bases, V lost 6 bases, and 8 bases had no gene match. Germline V gives CDR1 SNHLY, CDR2 FYNNEI. CDR3 DNA: TGTGCCAGCAGGATAACGGGACAGGGGTTACCCCTCCACTTT. This sequence encodes CASRITGQGLPLHF.

The chain recombines TRBV3-1 with TRBJ2-5; unclear D gene. The CDR3 has 14 residues. Trimming took off 0 bases at V and 9 bases at J, with 14 bases between the two ends. In germline, CDR1 is LGHDT, CDR2 YNNKEL (reference sequence). CDR3 residues: CASSQDGRPSAQYF. The CDR3 region has the DNA TGTGCCAGCAGCCAAGATGGGCGCCCGTCGGCCCAGTACTTC.

V gene TRBV10-3 combines with J gene TRBJ2-2; D unclear. Per the germline V gene, CDR1 is ENHRY and CDR2 is SYGVKD. V shed 0 bases and J shed 6 bases, with 8 bases lying between them. This CDR3 contains 14 residues. The CDR3 region is CAISESSNAGELFF. CDR3 in DNA: TGTGCCATCAGTGAGTCAAGTAACGCCGGGGAGCTGTTTTTT.

This chain connects TRBV29-1 to TRBJ1-2, with D maybe TRBD1 (6 bases). V was cut by 0 bases and J by 0 bases, with 14 bases left in between. Germline V gene lookup returns CDR1 SQVTM and CDR2 ANQGSEA. The CDR3 runs to 16 residues. CDR3 residues: CSVEEGGHTSNYGYTF. CDR3 coding DNA: TGCAGCGTTGAAGAGGGGGGCCACACCTCTAACTATGGCTACACCTTC.

In this sample, this clonotype turned up a few times. The chain couples TRBV5-1 to TRBJ2-7, with D possibly matching TRBD2 (6 bases). The germline V gene encodes CDR1 SGHRS and CDR2 YFSETQ. Trimming pared 4 bases from V and 5 bases from J, leaving 13 bases between. CDR3 length: 13 amino acids. The CDR3 spells CASSPRPGDEQYF. CDR3 nucleotide sequence: TGCGCCAGCAGCCCCCGACCGGGGGACGAGCAGTACTTC.